This TCR beta chain was captured in a study of technical replicates of blood from a handful of donors. Germline CDR1 reads SGHTS; CDR2 reads YDEGEE. Trimming took 4 bases from V and 1 from J; bases not matched to a gene: 12. CDR3 length: 17 residues. Using immunoSEQ multiplex PCR, the repertoire was profiled, and TCRdb retains in-frame clones only, with some absent. The sample records under 85,000 clones, roughly 90% being singletons. The sequenced sample was T cells isolated from PBMCs. This receptor was identified in a human donor in good health. V is TRBV5-8 and J is TRBJ2-7, with TRBD2 matching over 9 bases. The CDR3 coding sequence is TGTGCCAGCAGCCGTACCCCGACTAGCGGTGATTCCTACGAGCAGTACTTC. Protein product: CASSRTPTSGDSYEQYF.